This T cell receptor (beta chain) was found in a study of shared clonotypes between healthy human individuals. On the study more broadly: Those who served as donors were a couple of women and three men between the ages of 18 and 49. The plates for each donor numbered three CD4 naive, three CD4 memory, two CD8 naive and one CD8 memory.

Comment on this clone: What it binds is not known. At the DNA level, this CDR3 is encoded by other sequences in the same sample as well.

General study findings and limits: Sampling was confined to blood; repertoires within tissues likely differ. Naive subsets, compared against memory subsets, generally had larger estimated richness values.

Measured with immunoSEQ multiplex PCR; TCRdb has only the in-frame clones, and not every one. The table has about 1.5 million clones, more than 95% seen once. Germline V CDR1 and CDR2: SEHNR, FQNEAQ (reference sequence). Between the trimmed V and J ends, which lost 5 bases and 0 bases, there was a span of 6 bases. The CDR3 sequence is 13 residues long. This TCR derives from a man aged 25-45 years in good health. Sample: naive CD4+ T cells sorted from blood. The subset is: CD45RA+ positively selected. V gene TRBV7-9 combines with J gene TRBJ2-3; D ambiguous. CDR3 sequence (DNA): TGTGCCAGCAGCCCGGATAGCACAGATACGCAGTATTTT. Protein: CASSPDSTDTQYF.